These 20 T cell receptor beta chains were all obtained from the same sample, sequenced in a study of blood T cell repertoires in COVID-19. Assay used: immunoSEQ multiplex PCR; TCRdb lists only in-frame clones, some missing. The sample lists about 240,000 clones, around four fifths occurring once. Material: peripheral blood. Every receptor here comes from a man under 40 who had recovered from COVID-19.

The CDR3 DNA is TGTGCCAGCAGTGATTTAGTCTCGGACACCGGGGAGCTGTTTTTT. Its translation: CASSDLVSDTGELFF. This chain connects TRBV2 to TRBJ2-2; no clear D. The CDR3 contains 15 residues. Trimming shortened V by 3 bases and J by 3 bases, and 11 bases separated the two germline ends. The germline gives CDR1 SNHLY, CDR2 FYNNEI.

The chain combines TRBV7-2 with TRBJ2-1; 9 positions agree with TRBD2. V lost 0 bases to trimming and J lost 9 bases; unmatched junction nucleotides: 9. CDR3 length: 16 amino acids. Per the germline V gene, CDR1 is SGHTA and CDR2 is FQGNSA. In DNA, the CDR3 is TGTGCCAGCAGCTTAGCGTTTAGGCGGGGGGGCTTTGAGCAGTTCTTC. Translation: CASSLAFRRGGFEQFF.

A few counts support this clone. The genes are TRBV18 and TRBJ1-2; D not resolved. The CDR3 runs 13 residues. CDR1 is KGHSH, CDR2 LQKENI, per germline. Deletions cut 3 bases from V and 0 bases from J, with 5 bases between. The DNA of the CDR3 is TGTGCCAGCTCACCCTTAGCTAACTATGGCTACACCTTC. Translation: CASSPLANYGYTF.

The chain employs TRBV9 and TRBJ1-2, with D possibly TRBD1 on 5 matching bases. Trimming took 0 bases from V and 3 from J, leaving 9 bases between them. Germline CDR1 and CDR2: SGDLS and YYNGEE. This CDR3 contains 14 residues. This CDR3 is CASSVGTGDYGYTF. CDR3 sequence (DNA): TGTGCCAGCAGCGTAGGTACAGGAGACTATGGCTACACCTTC.

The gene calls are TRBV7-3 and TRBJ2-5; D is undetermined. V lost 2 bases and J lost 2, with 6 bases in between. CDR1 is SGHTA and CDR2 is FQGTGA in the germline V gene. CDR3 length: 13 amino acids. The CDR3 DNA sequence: TGTGCCAGCAGCTTATCCCCACAAGAGACCCAGTACTTC. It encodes CASSLSPQETQYF.

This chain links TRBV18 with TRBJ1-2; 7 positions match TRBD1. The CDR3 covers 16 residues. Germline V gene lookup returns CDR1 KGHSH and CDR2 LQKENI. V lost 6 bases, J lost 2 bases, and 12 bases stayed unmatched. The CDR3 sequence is CASSPDRIRVNYGYTF. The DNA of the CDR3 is TGTGCCAGCTCCCCGGACAGGATTAGAGTCAACTATGGCTACACCTTC. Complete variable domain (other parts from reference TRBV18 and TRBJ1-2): NAGVMQNPRHLVRRRGQEARLRCSPMKGHSHVYWYRQLPEEGLKFMVYLQKENIIDESGMPKERFSAEFPKEGPSILRIQQVVRGDSAAYFCASSPDRIRVNYGYTFGSGTRLTVV.

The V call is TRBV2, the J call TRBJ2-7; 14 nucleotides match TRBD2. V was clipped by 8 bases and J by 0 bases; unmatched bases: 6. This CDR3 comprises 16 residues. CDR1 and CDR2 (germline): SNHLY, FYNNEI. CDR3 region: CASVPGLAGDSYEQYF. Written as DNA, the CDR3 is TGTGCCAGCGTCCCGGGACTAGCGGGGGACTCCTACGAGCAGTACTTC. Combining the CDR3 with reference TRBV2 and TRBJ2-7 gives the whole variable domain EPEVTQTPSHQVTQMGQEVILRCVPISNHLYFYWYRQILGQKVEFLVSFYNNEISEKSEIFDDQFSVERPDGSNFTLKIRSTKLEDSAMYFCASVPGLAGDSYEQYFGPGTRLTVT.

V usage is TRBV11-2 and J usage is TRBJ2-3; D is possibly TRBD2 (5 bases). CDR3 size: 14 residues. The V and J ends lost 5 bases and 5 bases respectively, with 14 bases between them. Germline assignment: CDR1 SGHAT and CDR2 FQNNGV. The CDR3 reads CASSGTGGLDTQYF. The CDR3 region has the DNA TGTGCCAGCAGCGGCACCGGAGGCTTAGATACGCAGTATTTT.

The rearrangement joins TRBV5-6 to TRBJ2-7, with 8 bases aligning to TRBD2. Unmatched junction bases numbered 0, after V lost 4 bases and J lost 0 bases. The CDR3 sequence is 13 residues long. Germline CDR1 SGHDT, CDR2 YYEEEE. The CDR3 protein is CASSRGGSYEQYV. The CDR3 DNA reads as TGTGCCAGCAGCCGGGGGGGCTCCTACGAGCAGTACGTC.

The CDR3 region has the DNA TGCGCCAGCAGCCCCGGGCGGGGGCAGCCGAACACAGATACGCAGTATTTT. Encoded protein: CASSPGRGQPNTDTQYF. The genes are TRBV5-1 and TRBJ2-3; D perhaps matches TRBD2 (7 bases). V shed 4 bases and J shed 2 bases, with 20 bases lying between them. This CDR3 has 17 residues. Germline V gene data show CDR1 as SGHRS and CDR2 as YFSETQ.

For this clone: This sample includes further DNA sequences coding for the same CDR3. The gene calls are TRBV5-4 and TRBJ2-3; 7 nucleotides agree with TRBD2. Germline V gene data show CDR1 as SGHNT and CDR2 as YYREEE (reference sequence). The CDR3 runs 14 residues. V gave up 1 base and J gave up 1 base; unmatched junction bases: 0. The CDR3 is CASSLRGGTDTQYF. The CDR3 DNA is TGTGCCAGCAGCTTGCGGGGGGGCACAGATACGCAGTATTTT.

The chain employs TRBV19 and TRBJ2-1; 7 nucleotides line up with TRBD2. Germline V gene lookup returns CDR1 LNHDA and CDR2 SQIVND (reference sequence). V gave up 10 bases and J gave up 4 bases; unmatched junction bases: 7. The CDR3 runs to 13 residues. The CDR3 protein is CATSASGYNEQFF. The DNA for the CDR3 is TGTGCCACCTCGGCTAGCGGATACAATGAGCAGTTCTTC.

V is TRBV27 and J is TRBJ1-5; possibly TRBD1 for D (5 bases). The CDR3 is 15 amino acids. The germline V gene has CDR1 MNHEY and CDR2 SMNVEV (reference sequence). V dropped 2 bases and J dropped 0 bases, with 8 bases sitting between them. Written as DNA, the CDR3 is TGTGCCAGCAGTTTAGTAGGGGATAGCAATCAGCCCCAGCATTTT. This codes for CASSLVGDSNQPQHF.

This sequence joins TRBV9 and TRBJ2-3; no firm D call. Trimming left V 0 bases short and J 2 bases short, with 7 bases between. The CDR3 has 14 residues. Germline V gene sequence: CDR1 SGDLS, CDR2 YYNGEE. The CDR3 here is CASSVVVFTDTQYF. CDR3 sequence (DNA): TGTGCCAGCAGCGTAGTCGTCTTCACAGATACGCAGTATTTT.

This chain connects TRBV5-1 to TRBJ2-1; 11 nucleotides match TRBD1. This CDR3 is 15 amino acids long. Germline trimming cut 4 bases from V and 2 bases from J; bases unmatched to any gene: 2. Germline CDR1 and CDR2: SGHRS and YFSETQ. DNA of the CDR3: TGCGCCAGCAGCGGGGGACAGGGGGCCTACAATGAGCAGTTCTTC. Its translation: CASSGGQGAYNEQFF.

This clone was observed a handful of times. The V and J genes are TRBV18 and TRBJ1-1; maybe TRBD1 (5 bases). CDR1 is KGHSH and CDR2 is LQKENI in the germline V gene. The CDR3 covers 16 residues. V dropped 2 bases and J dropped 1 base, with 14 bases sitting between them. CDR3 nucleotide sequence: TGTGCCAGCTCACCATACGGACGGGGGACGAACACTGAAGCTTTCTTT. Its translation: CASSPYGRGTNTEAFF.

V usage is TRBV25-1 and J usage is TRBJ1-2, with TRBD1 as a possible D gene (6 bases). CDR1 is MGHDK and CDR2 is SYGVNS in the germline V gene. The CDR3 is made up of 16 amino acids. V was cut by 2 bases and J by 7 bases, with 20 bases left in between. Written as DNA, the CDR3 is TGTGCCAGCAGTGAAAACCCCGAGACAGGCCCCTCTGGCTACACCTTC. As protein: CASSENPETGPSGYTF.

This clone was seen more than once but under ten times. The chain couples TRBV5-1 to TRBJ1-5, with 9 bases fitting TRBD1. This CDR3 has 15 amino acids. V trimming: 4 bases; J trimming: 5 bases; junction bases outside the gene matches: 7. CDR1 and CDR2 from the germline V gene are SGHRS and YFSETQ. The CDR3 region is CASSIGQGNDQPQHF. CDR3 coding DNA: TGCGCCAGCAGCATCGGACAGGGGAATGATCAGCCCCAGCATTTT.

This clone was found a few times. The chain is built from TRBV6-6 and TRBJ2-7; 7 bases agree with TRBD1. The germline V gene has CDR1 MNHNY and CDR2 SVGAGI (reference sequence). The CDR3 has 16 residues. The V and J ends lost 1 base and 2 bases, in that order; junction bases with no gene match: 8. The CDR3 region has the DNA TGTGCCAGCAGTTACTGCAGGGAACAGGGGACCTACGAGCAGTACGTC. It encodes CASSYCREQGTYEQYV.

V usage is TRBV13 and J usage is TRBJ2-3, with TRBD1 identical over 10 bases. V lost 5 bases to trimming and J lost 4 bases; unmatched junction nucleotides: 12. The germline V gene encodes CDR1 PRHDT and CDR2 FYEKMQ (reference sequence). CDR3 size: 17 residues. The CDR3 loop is CASSPPRGTGEPDTQYF. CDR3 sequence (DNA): TGTGCCAGCAGCCCTCCACGCGGGACAGGGGAACCAGATACGCAGTATTTT.